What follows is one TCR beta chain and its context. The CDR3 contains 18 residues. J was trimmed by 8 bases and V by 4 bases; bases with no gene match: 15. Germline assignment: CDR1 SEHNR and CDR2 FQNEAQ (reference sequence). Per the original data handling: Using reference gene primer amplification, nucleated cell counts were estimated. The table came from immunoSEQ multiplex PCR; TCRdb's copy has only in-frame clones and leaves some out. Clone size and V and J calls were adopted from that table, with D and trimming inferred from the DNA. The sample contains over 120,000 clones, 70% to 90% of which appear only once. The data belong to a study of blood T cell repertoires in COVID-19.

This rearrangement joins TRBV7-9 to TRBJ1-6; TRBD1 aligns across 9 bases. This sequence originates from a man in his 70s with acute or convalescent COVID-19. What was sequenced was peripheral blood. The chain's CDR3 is CASSSPGQGFGVDSPLHF. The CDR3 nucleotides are TGTGCCAGCAGCTCGCCGGGACAGGGATTTGGTGTGGATTCACCCCTCCACTTT. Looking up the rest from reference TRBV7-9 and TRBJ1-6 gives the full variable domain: DTGVSQNPRHKITKRGQNVTFRCDPISEHNRLYWYRQTLGQGPEFLTYFQNEAQLEKSRLLSDRFSAERPKGSFSTLEIQRTEQGDSAMYLCASSSPGQGFGVDSPLHFGNGTRLTVT.